The TCR beta chain described here comes from a study of T-cell memory formation after mild COVID-19. 5'RACE with constant-segment primers yielded barcoded, UMI-tagged TCR alpha and TCR beta cDNA libraries. TCRdb called the 5' RACE reads again in MiXCR, with one record for every CDR3 protein. The table records under 450,000 distinct CDR3 sequences, 23% of them present only once. The CDR3 is 13 amino acids. The V gene end was trimmed by 8 bases and the J gene end by 5 bases; junction bases not matched to a gene: 10. Germline CDR1 DFQATT, CDR2 SNEGSKA (reference sequence). This clonotype was counted only a few times.

The specimen sequenced was PBMCs or a T cell subset sorted from them (not recorded which). V and J are TRBV20-1 and TRBJ2-3; 7 bases match TRBD1. The receptor was derived from an adult woman who had mild COVID-19 (a few samples of this study predate the infection). Cell type and time point are not known. The CDR3 sequence is CSTYRGKKDTQYF. CDR3 sequence (DNA): TGCAGTACCTACAGGGGCAAAAAAGATACGCAGTATTTT.